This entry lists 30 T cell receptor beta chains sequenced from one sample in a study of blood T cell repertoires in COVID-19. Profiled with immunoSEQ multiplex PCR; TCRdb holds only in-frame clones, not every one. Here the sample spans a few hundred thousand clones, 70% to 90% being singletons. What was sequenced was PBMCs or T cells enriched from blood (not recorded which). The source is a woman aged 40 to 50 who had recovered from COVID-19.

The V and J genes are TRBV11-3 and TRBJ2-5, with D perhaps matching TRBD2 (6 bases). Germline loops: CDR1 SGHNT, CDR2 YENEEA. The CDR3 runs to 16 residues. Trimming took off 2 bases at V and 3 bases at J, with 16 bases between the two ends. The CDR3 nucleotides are TGTGCCAGCAGCTTAAGTTTTCCGGGGGATGAAGAGACCCAGTACTTC. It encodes CASSLSFPGDEETQYF.

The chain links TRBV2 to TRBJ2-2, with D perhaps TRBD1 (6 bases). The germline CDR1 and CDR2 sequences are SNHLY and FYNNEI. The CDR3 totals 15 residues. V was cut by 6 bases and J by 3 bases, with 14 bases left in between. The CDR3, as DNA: TGTGCCAGCAGCGGACGCAGGGGTGACACCGGGGAGCTGTTTTTT. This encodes CASSGRRGDTGELFF. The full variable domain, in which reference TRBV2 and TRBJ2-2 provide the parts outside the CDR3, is EPEVTQTPSHQVTQMGQEVILRCVPISNHLYFYWYRQILGQKVEFLVSFYNNEISEKSEIFDDQFSVERPDGSNFTLKIRSTKLEDSAMYFCASSGRRGDTGELFFGEGSRLTVL.

The DNA for the CDR3 is TGTGCCAGCAGTTCCCCGAGGGACTACGTAGGGAATGAGCAGTTCTTC. Its protein product is CASSSPRDYVGNEQFF. The chain has TRBV6-5 and TRBJ2-1; 7 bases map to TRBD2. The CDR3 totals 16 residues. CDR1 is MNHEY, CDR2 SVGAGI, per germline. V shed 4 bases and J 7 bases; nucleotides not matched to a gene: 13.

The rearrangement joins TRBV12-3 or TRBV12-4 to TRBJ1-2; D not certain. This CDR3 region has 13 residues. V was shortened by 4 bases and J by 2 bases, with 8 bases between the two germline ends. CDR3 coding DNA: TGTGCCAGCAGTTCGACAACAAACTATGGCTACACCTTC. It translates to CASSSTTNYGYTF.

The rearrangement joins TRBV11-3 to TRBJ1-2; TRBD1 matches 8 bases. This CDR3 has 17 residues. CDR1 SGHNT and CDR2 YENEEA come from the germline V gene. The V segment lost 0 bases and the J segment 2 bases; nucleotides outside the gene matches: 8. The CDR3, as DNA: TGTGCCAGCAGCTTAGATGCCCCCGGGACAGGAAACTATGGCTACACCTTC. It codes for CASSLDAPGTGNYGYTF.

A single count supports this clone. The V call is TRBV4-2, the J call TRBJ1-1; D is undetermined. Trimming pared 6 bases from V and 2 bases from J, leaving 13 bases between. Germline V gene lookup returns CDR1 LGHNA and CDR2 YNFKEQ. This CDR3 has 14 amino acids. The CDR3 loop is CASSPTRTNTEAFF. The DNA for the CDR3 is TGTGCCAGCAGTCCCACCCGGACTAACACTGAAGCTTTCTTT.

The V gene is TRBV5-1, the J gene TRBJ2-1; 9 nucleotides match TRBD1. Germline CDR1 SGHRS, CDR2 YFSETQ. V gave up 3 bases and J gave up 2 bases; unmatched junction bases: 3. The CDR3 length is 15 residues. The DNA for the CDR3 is TGCGCCAGCAGCTCCGGGACAGGGCCCTACAATGAGCAGTTCTTC. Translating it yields CASSSGTGPYNEQFF.

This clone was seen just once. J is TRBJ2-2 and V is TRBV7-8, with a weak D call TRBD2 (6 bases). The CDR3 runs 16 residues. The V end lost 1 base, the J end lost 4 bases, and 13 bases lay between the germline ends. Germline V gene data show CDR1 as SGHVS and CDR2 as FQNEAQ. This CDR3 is CASSLESGRVTGELFF. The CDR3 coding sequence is TGTGCCAGCAGCTTAGAGAGCGGGCGGGTCACCGGGGAGCTGTTTTTT.

The CDR3 is CASSRVNTEAFF. The CDR3, as DNA: TGTGCCAGCAGCCGTGTGAACACTGAAGCTTTCTTT. The chain carries TRBV11-1 and TRBJ1-1, with D unclear. The V end lost 5 bases, the J end lost 0 bases, and 4 bases lay between the germline ends. The V gene's germline CDR1 is SGHAT and CDR2 FQDESV (reference sequence). The CDR3 is made up of 12 amino acids.

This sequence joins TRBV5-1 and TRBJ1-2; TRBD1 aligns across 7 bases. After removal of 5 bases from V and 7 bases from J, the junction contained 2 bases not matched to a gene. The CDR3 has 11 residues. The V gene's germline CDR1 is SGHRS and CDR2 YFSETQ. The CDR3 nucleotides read TGCGCCAGCAGACAGGGGTTTGGCTACACCTTC. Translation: CASRQGFGYTF.

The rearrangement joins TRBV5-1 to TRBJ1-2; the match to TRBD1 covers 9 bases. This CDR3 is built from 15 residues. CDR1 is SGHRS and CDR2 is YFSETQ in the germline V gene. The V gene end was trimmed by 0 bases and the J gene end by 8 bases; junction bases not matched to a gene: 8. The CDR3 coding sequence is TGCGCCAGCAGCTTGGCCGGAGGACAGGGGAAAGGCTACACCTTC. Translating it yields CASSLAGGQGKGYTF.

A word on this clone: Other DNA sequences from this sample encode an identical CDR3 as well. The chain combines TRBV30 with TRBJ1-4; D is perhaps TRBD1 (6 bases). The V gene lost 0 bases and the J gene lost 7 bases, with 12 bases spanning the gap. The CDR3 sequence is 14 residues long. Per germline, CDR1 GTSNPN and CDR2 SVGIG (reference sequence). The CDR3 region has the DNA TGTGCCTGGAGTGTAGGGGGGGCGGGTGAAAAACTGTTTTTT. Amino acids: CAWSVGGAGEKLFF.

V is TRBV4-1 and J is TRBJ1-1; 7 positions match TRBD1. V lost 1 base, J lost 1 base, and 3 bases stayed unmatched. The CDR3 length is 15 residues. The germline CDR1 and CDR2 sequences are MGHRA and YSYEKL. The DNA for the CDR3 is TGCGCCAGCAGCCAAGTGACAGGGCAGAACACTGAAGCTTTCTTT. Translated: CASSQVTGQNTEAFF.

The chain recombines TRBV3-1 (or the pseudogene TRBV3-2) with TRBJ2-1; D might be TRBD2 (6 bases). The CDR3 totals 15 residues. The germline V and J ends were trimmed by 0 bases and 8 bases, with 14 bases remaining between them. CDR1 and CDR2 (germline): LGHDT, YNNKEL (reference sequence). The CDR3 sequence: CASSQDLGSGDEQFF. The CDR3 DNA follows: TGTGCCAGCAGCCAAGATCTCGGGAGTGGGGATGAGCAGTTCTTC.

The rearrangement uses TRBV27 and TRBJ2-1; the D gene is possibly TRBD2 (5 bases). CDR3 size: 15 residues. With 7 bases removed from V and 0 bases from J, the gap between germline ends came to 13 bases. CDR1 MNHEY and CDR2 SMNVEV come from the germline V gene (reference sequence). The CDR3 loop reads CASMISGSSYNEQFF. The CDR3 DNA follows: TGTGCCAGCATGATCTCGGGGAGCTCCTACAATGAGCAGTTCTTC.

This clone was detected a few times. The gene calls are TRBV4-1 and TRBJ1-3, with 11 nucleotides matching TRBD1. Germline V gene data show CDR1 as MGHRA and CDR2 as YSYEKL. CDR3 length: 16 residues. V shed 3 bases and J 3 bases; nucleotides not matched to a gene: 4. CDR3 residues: CASSHGQGAGGNTIYF. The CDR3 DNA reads TGCGCCAGCAGCCATGGACAGGGGGCAGGTGGAAACACCATATATTTT.

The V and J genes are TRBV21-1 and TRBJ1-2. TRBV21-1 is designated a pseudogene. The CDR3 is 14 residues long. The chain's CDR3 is CASSKETGNYGYTF. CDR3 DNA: TGTGCCAGCAGCAAAGAGACGGGGAACTATGGCTACACCTTC.

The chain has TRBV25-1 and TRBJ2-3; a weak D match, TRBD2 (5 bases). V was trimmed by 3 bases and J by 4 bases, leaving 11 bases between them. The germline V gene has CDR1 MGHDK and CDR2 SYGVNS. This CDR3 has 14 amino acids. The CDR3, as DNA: TGTGCCAGCAGTGACCCCGGGAACTCAGATACGCAGTATTTT. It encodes CASSDPGNSDTQYF.

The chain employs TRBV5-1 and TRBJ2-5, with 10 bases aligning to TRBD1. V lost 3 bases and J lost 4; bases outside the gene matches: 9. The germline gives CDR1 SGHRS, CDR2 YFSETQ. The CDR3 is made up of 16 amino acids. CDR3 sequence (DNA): TGCGCCAGCAGCTCTAGACAGGGGGCTAGGGGAGAGACCCAGTACTTC. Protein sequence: CASSSRQGARGETQYF.

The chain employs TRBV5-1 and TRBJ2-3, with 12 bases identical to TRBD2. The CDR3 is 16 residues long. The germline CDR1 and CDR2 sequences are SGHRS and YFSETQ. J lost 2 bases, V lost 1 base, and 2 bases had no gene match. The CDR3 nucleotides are TGCGCCAGCAGCTTGCTAGCGGGAGGGAACACAGATACGCAGTATTTT. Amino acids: CASSLLAGGNTDTQYF.

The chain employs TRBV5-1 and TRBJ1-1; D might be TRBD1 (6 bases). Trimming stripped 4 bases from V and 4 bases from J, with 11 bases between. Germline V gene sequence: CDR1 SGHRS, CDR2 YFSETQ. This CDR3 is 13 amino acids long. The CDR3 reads CASSGDRPTEAFF. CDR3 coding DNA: TGCGCCAGCAGCGGAGACAGGCCCACTGAAGCTTTCTTT.

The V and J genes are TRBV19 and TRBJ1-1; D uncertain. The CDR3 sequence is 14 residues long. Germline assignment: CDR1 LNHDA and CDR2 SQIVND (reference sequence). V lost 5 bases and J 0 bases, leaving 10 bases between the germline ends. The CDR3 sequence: CASSLHTMNTEAFF. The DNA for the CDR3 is TGTGCCAGTAGTCTGCACACAATGAACACTGAAGCTTTCTTT.

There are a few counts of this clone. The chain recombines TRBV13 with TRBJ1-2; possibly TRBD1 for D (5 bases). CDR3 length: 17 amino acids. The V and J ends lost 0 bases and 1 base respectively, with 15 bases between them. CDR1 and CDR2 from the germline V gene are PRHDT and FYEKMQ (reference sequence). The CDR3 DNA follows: TGTGCCAGCAGCTTAGGAGGCAGGGAGGGAGTTAACTATGGCTACACCTTC. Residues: CASSLGGREGVNYGYTF.

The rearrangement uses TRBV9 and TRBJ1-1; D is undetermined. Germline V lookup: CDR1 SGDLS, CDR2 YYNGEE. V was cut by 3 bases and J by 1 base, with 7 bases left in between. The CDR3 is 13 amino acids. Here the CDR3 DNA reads TGTGCCAGCAGCGGAGCCTCGAACACTGAAGCTTTCTTT. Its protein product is CASSGASNTEAFF. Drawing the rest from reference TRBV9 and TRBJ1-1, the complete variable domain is DSGVTQTPKHLITATGQRVTLRCSPRSGDLSVYWYQQSLDQGLQFLIQYYNGEERAKGNILERFSAQQFPDLHSELNLSSLELGDSALYFCASSGASNTEAFFGQGTRLTVV.

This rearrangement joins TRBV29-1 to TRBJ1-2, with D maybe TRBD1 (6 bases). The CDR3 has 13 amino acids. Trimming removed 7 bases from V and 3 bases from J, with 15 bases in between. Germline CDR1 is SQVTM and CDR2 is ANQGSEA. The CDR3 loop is CSARGGTHYGYTF. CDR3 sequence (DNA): TGCAGCGCCCGCGGGGGCACCCACTATGGCTACACCTTC.

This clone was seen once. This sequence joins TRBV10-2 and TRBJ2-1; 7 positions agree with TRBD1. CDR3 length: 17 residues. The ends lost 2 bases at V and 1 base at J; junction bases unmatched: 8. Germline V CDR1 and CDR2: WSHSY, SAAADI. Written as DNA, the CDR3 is TGCGCCAGCAGTGAGCCGGAGGACAGGAGTTCCTACAATGAGCAGTTCTTC. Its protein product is CASSEPEDRSSYNEQFF.

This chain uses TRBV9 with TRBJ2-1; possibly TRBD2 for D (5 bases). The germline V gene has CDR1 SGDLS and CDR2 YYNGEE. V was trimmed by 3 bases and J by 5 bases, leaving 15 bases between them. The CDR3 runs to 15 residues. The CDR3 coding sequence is TGTGCCAGCAGCGCCGGGAATATCCCACACAATGAGCAGTTCTTC. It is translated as CASSAGNIPHNEQFF.

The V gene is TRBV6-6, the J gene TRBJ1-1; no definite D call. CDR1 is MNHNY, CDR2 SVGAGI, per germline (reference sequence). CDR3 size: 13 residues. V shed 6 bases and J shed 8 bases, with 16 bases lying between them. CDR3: CASSSQNTREAFF. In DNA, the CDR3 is TGTGCCAGCAGCTCCCAAAACACCAGAGAAGCTTTCTTT.

Written as DNA, the CDR3 is TGCGCCAGCAGCTTGATGGCTGATAGCGGGACGGGGGAGACCCAGTACTTC. Protein product: CASSLMADSGTGETQYF. V gene TRBV5-1 combines with J gene TRBJ2-5; 8 positions match TRBD2. The germline gives CDR1 SGHRS, CDR2 YFSETQ. The CDR3 is 17 amino acids. V lost 1 base, J lost 5 bases, and 13 bases stayed unmatched.

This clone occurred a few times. This chain's CDR3 is CASSEGSVSNQPQHF. The CDR3, as DNA: TGTGCCAGCAGTGAAGGTTCGGTTAGCAATCAGCCCCAGCATTTT. This rearrangement joins TRBV6-1 to TRBJ1-5; D call uncertain. Germline V gene lookup returns CDR1 MNHNS and CDR2 SASEGT. This CDR3 is 15 amino acids long. V lost 1 base, J lost 0 bases, and 7 bases lay in between.